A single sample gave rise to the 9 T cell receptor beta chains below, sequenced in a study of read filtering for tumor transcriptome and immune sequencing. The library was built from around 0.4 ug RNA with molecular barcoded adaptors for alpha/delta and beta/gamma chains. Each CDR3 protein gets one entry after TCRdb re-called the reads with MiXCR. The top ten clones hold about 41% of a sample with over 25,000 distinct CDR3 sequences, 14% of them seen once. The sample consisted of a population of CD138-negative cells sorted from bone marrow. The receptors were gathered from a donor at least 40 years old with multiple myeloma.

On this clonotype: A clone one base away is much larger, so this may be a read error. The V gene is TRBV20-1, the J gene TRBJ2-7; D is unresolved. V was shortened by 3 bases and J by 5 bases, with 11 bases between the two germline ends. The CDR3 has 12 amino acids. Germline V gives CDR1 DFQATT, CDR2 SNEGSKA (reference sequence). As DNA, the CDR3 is TGCAGTGCTAGGACGGCAGCTGACGAGCAGTACTTC. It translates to CSARTAADEQYF.

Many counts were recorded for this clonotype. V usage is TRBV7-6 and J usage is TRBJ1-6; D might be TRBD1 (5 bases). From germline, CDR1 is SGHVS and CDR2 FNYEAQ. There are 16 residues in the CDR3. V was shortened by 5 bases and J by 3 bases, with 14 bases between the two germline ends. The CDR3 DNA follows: TGTGCCAGCAGCGCAGGGAACAGGTTCTATAATTCACCCCTCCACTTT. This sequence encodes CASSAGNRFYNSPLHF.

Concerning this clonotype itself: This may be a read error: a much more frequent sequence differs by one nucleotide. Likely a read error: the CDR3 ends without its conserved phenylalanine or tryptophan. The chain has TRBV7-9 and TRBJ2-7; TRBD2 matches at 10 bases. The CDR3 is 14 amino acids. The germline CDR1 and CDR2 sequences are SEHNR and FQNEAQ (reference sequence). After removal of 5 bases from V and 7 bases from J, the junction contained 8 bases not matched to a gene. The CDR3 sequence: CASSPLAGVVEQYL. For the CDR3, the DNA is TGTGCCAGCAGCCCCCTAGCGGGAGTGGTTGAGCAGTACCTC.

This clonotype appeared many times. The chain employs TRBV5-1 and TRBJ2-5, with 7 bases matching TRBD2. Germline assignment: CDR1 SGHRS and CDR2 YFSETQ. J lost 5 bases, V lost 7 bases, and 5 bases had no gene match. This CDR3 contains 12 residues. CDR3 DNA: TGCGCCAGCCGCCGGGGGGTTGAGACCCAGTACTTC. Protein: CASRRGVETQYF.

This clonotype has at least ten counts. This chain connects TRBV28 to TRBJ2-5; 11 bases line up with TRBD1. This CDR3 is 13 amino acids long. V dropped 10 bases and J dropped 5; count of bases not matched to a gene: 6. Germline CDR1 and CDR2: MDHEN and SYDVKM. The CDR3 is CATDRGQVETQYF. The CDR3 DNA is TGTGCCACGGACAGGGGGCAGGTGGAGACCCAGTACTTC.

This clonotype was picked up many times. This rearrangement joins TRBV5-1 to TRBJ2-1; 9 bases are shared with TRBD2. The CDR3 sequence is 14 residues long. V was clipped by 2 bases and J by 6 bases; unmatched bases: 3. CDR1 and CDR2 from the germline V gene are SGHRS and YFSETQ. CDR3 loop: CASSFSGSSNEQFF. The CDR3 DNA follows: TGCGCCAGCAGCTTTAGCGGGAGCAGCAATGAGCAGTTCTTC.

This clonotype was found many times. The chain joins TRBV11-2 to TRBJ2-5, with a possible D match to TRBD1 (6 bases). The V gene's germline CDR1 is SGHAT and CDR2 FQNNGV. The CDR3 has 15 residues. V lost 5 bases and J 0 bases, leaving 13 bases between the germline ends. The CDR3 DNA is TGTGCCAGCAGCAAGGGCGACAGGTACCAAGAGACCCAGTACTTC. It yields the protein CASSKGDRYQETQYF.

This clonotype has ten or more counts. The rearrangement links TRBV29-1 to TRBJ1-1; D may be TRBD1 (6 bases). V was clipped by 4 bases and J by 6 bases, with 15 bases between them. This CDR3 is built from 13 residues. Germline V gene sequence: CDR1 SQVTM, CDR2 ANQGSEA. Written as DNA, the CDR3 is TGCAGCGTTGCCACCTACAGGGTACCTGAAGCTTTCTTT. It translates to CSVATYRVPEAFF.

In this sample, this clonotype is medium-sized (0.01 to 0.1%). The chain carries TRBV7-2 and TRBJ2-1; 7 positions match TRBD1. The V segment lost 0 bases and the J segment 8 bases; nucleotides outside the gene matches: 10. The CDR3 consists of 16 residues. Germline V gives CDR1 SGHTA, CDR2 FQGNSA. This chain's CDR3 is CASSLAGTANVYEQFF. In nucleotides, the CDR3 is TGTGCCAGCAGCTTAGCCGGGACAGCCAACGTTTATGAGCAGTTCTTC.